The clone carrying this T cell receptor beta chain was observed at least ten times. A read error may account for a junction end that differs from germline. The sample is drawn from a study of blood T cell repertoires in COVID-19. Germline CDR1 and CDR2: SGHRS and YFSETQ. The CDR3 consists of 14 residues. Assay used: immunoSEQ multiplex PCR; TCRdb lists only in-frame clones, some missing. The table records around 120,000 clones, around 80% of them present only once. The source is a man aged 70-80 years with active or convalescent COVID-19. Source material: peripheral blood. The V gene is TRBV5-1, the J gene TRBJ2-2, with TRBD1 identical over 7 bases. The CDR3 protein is CASTLTGNAGELFF. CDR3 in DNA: TGCGCCAGCACCCTGACAGGGAACGCCGGGGAGCTGTTTTTT. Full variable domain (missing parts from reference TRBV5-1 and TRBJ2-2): KAGVTQTPRYLIKTRGQQVTLSCSPISGHRSVSWYQQTPGQGLQFLFEYFSETQRNKGNFPGRFSGRQFSNSRSEMNVSTLELGDSALYLCASTLTGNAGELFFGEGSRLTVL.